A single T cell receptor beta chain is shown here with its context. Then a second PCR, running about 6 to 11 cycles, was carried out with a sample-barcoded 5' primer and a J-beta primer mix. Each cDNA molecule, via a template-switch adaptor with 12 random nucleotides, was tagged. MiXCR, applied by TCRdb to the 5' RACE reads, yields one record per CDR3 protein. The top ten hold 23% of the sample, which has fewer than 2,000,000 distinct CDR3 sequences, 35% to 50% seen once. The ends were cut back, 5 bases at V and 5 bases at J, with 9 bases in the middle. The CDR3 is made up of 13 amino acids. This sample is drawn from a study of blood T cells in healthy people across ages.

The sample was blood. The TCR sequence derives from a human donor in good health. The J gene is TRBJ1-4, the V gene TRBV12-3 or TRBV12-4; unclear D gene. CDR3 nucleotide sequence: TGTGCCAGCAGTACTTGGGCGAATGAAAAACTGTTTTTT. This gives the protein CASSTWANEKLFF.